This T cell receptor beta chain was found in a study of T-cell reconstitution after alpha-beta-depleted transplantation in children (dated by TCRdb to 2016 to 2017). For the wider study: The study quantitatively tracked T-cell immune reconstitution after TCRalphabeta/CD19-depleted allogeneic hematopoietic cell transplantation in children using TCR repertoire profiling.

The library was built by means of PCR. Sequencing was carried out with an Illumina HiSeq 2500. TCR libraries were prepared with molecular barcoding, using unique molecular identifiers to normalize TCRbeta repertoire quantification. The public reads were run again by TCRdb, first through fastp at Q25 and then through MiXCR, and only productive beta chains were kept. Identical CDR3 protein sequences are pooled into one entry, listed with their most common genes and DNA. Counted in this sample were around 380,000 distinct CDR3 sequences; roughly a tenth of them appeared once. Jointly, the top ten make up roughly 5% of the sample. The germline V gene supplies CDR1 MGHDK and CDR2 SYGVNS. V lost 2 bases and J lost 4 bases, and the count of bases not matched to a germline gene is 4. The CDR3 measures 14 amino acids from cysteine to phenylalanine. Of all the DNA, just the CDR3 is kept, 42 bases in frame from base 1.

Remarks on this clonotype: Its binding antigen is unknown. Base qualities are not recorded, but no much larger clone differs from it by a single base.

This receptor was taken from a human donor who donated a stem cell graft to a child with acute myeloid leukemia. The input for sequencing was PBMCs from the stem cell graft donor, taken from the stem cell graft. The V gene is TRBV25-1 and the J gene is TRBJ2-5, and TRBD2 matches 7 of the central bases. The DNA sequence is given as TGTGCCAGCAGTGAACGGGCTAGCGGAGAGACCCAGTACTTC. This yields the protein CASSERASGETQYF.